The clone carrying this TCR beta chain was counted ten times or more. The data derive from a study of T-cell reconstitution after alpha-beta-depleted transplantation in children. CDR3 length equals 16 residues. V lost 7 bases to trimming and J lost 0 bases, with 18 bases between them. Unique molecular identifiers were built into the TCRbeta library. TCRdb called the PCR reads again in MiXCR, with one record for every CDR3 protein. This table holds hundreds of thousands of distinct CDR3 sequences, about 11% found once. The source material was PBMCs from the stem cell graft donor, sampled from the stem cell graft. V usage is TRBV12-3 or TRBV12-4 and J usage is TRBJ1-1; weak D call: TRBD1 (6 bases). The sequence was collected from a human donor who donated a stem cell graft to a child with acute myeloid leukemia. DNA of the CDR3: TGTGCCAGCACACGGCAGGGGCAACTTCTGAACACTGAAGCTTTCTTT. Its translation is CASTRQGQLLNTEAFF.